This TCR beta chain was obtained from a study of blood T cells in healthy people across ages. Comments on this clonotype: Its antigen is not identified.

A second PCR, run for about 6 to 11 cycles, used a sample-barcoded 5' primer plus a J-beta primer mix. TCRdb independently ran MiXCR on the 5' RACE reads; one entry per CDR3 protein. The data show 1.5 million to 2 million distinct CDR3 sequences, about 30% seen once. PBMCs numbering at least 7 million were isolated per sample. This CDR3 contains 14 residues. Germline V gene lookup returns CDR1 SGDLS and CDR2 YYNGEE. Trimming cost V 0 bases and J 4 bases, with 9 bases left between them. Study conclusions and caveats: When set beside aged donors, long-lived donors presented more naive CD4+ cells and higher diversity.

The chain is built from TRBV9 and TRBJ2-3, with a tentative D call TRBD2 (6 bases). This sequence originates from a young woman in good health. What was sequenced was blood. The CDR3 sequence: CASSVEGDSDTQYF. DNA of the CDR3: TGTGCCAGCAGCGTAGAAGGGGACTCAGATACGCAGTATTTT. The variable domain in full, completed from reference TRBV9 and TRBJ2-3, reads DSGVTQTPKHLITATGQRVTLRCSPRSGDLSVYWYQQSLDQGLQFLIQYYNGEERAKGNILERFSAQQFPDLHSELNLSSLELGDSALYFCASSVEGDSDTQYFGPGTRLTVL.